A single sample gave rise to the 5 T cell receptor beta chains below, sequenced in a study of blood T cell repertoires in COVID-19. TCRdb keeps only in-frame clones here, not all; method: immunoSEQ multiplex PCR. Among a few hundred thousand clones listed, approximately 83% were seen once. The sample comprised PBMCs or T cells enriched from blood (not recorded which). These receptors were collected from a woman aged 50 to 60 who had recovered from COVID-19.

J is TRBJ2-4 and V is TRBV3-1 (or the pseudogene TRBV3-2); TRBD1 agrees at 7 bases. Germline values: CDR1 LGHDT, CDR2 YNNKEL (reference sequence). The CDR3 consists of 15 residues. V lost 1 base, J lost 6 bases, and 6 bases stayed unmatched. CDR3 DNA sequence: TGTGCCAGCAGCCAAGCGACAGGGTTTTCAAACATTCAGTACTTC. Translated: CASSQATGFSNIQYF.

The chain links TRBV5-8 to TRBJ2-1; possibly TRBD1 for D (5 bases). The CDR3 has 16 amino acids. The ends were cut back, 4 bases at V and 4 bases at J, with 18 bases in the middle. Germline assignment: CDR1 SGHTS and CDR2 YDEGEE. CDR3 in DNA: TGTGCCAGCAGCCAAGGCCAACTCCAGGGATACAATGAGCAGTTCTTC. Translating gives CASSQGQLQGYNEQFF.

The V call is TRBV6-2 or TRBV6-3, the J call TRBJ2-1; D ambiguous. V was cut by 0 bases and J by 7 bases, with 10 bases left in between. The V gene's germline CDR1 is MNHEY and CDR2 SVGEGT. The CDR3 length is 14 residues. CDR3 protein: CASSYSPPGNEQFF. The CDR3, as DNA: TGTGCCAGCAGTTACTCGCCCCCAGGAAATGAGCAGTTCTTC.

The chain has TRBV2 and TRBJ1-2; TRBD1 matches 9 bases. This CDR3 is built from 15 residues. CDR1 is SNHLY, CDR2 FYNNEI, per germline. Germline trimming cut 6 bases from V and 4 bases from J; bases unmatched to any gene: 9. The CDR3 sequence is CASSGTGTGSYGYTF. In DNA form, the CDR3 reads TGTGCCAGCAGCGGAACTGGGACAGGGAGCTATGGCTACACCTTC. Filled out from reference TRBV2 and TRBJ1-2, the complete variable domain reads EPEVTQTPSHQVTQMGQEVILRCVPISNHLYFYWYRQILGQKVEFLVSFYNNEISEKSEIFDDQFSVERPDGSNFTLKIRSTKLEDSAMYFCASSGTGTGSYGYTFGSGTRLTVV.

This clone was seen a few times. This chain connects TRBV2 to TRBJ2-1, with 9 bases matching TRBD1. V was pared by 6 bases and J by 9 bases, with 18 bases of the junction left unmatched. Germline V gene data show CDR1 as SNHLY and CDR2 as FYNNEI. CDR3 length equals 17 residues. This CDR3 reads CASRLIFARDRDVEQFF. CDR3 DNA sequence: TGTGCCAGCAGGCTTATCTTCGCACGGGACAGGGATGTTGAGCAGTTCTTC.